Described below is a single T cell receptor (beta chain) sequence and its context. This clonotype occurred a few times. Its antigen is currently not known. No much larger clone is present one base from it, and per-base qualities are unavailable. From the second PCR step on, the TCR alpha and beta chain libraries were amplified in separate reactions. To determine each donor's CMV status, fresh PBMCs were stimulated overnight with CMV viral lysate, and IFNgamma production from CD4+ T cells was then assessed. CD4 T cells were positively selected with Miltenyi beads, followed by positive selection of CD8 T cells from the CD4-negative fraction. After staining for CD3, CD4, CD8, CD45RA, CD27 and a live/dead dye, cells were sorted on a BD Aria II into four subsets based on CD45RA and CD27. A few healthy volunteers provided blood, and each donor's sample was split into CD4 and CD8 T cells and then further divided into four differentiation subsets. Approximately 120 ml of peripheral blood was collected from each donor, and PBMC were isolated from the blood using Ficoll-Paque PLUS density-gradient centrifugation. After sorting, cells were lysed in RLT buffer, RNA was extracted using a Qiagen RNeasy kit, and the extracted RNA was stored at -80 degrees C.

The data were taken from a study of naive and memory T cell subsets (dated by TCRdb to 2016 to 2017). At the level of the whole study: The study applied an open-source, UMI-based TCR alpha and beta sequencing pipeline to sorted naive and memory peripheral blood T cell subsets. Complete agreement was observed between the functional CMV T cell responses and the IgG serology results. RNA was DNase-treated and reverse transcribed with TCR constant-region primers, mostly using SuperScript III.

Beyond this particular receptor, the publication reports: A few larger clonotypes were present in naive repertoires, especially CD8 naive repertoires, and these clonotypes were possibly memory cells re-expressing CD45RA. Single alpha or beta chain sequences, rather than paired alpha/beta receptors, were used to define clonotypes. Gini index rose and Shannon and inverse Simpson diversity fell from naive through CM, EM and EMRA in both CD4 and CD8 cells. Following error correction, more than 95% of naive TCR sequences occurred only once, which made naive abundance distributions much steeper than those of memory subsets. The repertoire findings for the naive and memory subsets could not be validated against a ground truth, as none was available. RNA-based TCR counts may be affected by expression changes linked to T cell activation and differentiation. TCR abundance followed a power law with an exponent that was different for naive and memory subsets but consistent across the three individuals.

Libraries were prepared through UMI-ligation and nested PCR. To cover both TRBC1 and TRBC2, the beta constant-region primer consisted of an equimolar mix of two oligonucleotides. A single-stranded oligonucleotide containing the SP2 primer and a 12-nucleotide UMI was joined to the 3' end of the cDNA by T4 RNA ligase 1. The ligated cDNA went through four rounds of PCR with nested alpha and beta constant-region primers together with the SP2 primer. Incubation of the ligation reaction lasted roughly 19-25 hours at 16 degrees C. PCR2 was typically performed as a SYBR Green qPCR and was stopped at a predetermined threshold so that over-amplification was prevented. All purifications after the first were performed with Agencourt AMPure XP magnetic beads. Library amounts were measured by Qubit and library quality was assessed on a TapeStation, where the main peak was expected at around 650 bp. Pooled libraries were sequenced on an Illumina MiSeq with v2 2x251 paired-end kits, typically giving roughly 0.9-2.1 million reads per sample. Libraries were pooled at around 4 nM per sample, and 5-7% PhiX was added to improve cluster recognition. The study's processing was this. FASTQ reads processed by Demultiplexor were assigned V and J genes by Decombinator through tag matching that tolerated a single base-pair mismatch. Collapsinator relied on UMIs to fix sequencing errors as well as frequency errors caused by PCR heterogeneity. TCRs were translated and CDR3s were extracted from the conserved cysteine to the FGXG phenylalanine by CDR3Translator, with non-productive sequences being flagged. Gini, Shannon entropy and inverse Simpson indices were calculated on repertoires subsampled to equal numbers of UMI-defined TCRs. Within the linear range, a power law was fitted to clonotype abundance distributions using maximum likelihood. When run on a single naive CD8 sample, MIGEC and the pipeline yielded similar UMI counts, similar unique TCR numbers and similar clonal distributions. One analysis removed from the naive repertoire any naive TCRs that were also found in any memory subset from the same donor. The repertoires were searched for several thousand CMV-associated CDR3 sequences that had been compiled from VDJdb and a published dataset. TCRdb reprocessed the public reads (quality trimming at Q25 with fastp, clone calling with MiXCR) and kept in-frame beta chains. Rows with a matching CDR3 protein are joined into one entry that keeps the most common DNA and genes. The authors' filters were not applied to this entry. The sample profile shows under 150,000 distinct CDR3 sequences; approximately 15% of them were found once. The biggest ten clones account for approximately 0.15% of the sample.

The germline V gene supplies CDR1 SGHTA and CDR2 FQGNSA. From the cysteine through the phenylalanine, the CDR3 covers 13 amino acids. The kept DNA is CDR3 alone, 39 bases in frame from the first base. V sheds 5 bases and J sheds 7 bases, leaving 11 bases between their ends. The source is a human donor in good health. This receptor chain uses TRBV7-2 and TRBJ1-4, with TRBD1 perhaps the D gene, on 6 matching bases. Source material: naive CD4+ T cells from blood. The cell subset or site label, read with the paper, signifies: naive T cells, CD45RA high CD27+. The CDR3 protein sequence reads: CASSPWTAEKLFF. At the DNA level, the sequence is TGTGCCAGCAGCCCCTGGACAGCTGAAAAACTGTTTTTT. The CDR3 plus the reference TRBV7-2 and TRBJ1-4 genes for the other parts give the full variable domain: GAGVSQSPSNKVTEKGKDVELRCDPISGHTALYWYRQSLGQGLEFLIYFQGNSAPDKSGLPSDRFSAERTGGSVSTLTIQRTQQEDSAVYLCASSPWTAEKLFFGSGTQLSVL.